The present TCR beta chain was sequenced within a study of CD8 T cells in ankylosing spondylitis. Comment on this clonotype: Its cognate antigen is unknown.

V lost 2 bases, J lost 7 bases, and 5 bases stayed unmatched. CDR1 SGHRS and CDR2 YFSETQ come from the germline V gene. This CDR3 contains 14 residues. TCRdb called the 5' RACE reads again in MiXCR, with one record for every CDR3 protein. In the table there are hundreds of thousands of distinct CDR3 sequences, about 20% of which are singletons. The study, taken as a whole, reports: What appeared characteristic of ankylosing spondylitis blood was a TCR beta motif of fewer than ten highly homologous variants.

The clonotype comes from a male donor with ankylosing spondylitis or in good health (not recorded which). The J gene is TRBJ2-2, the V gene TRBV5-1; 7 bases are a match to TRBD1. What was sequenced was blood, either unsorted or a sorted T cell fraction (not recorded which). The CDR3 coding sequence is TGCGCCAGCAGCTTTGAGGGGGCCGGCGGGGAGCTGTTTTTT. Amino acids: CASSFEGAGGELFF.